One T cell receptor beta chain is described in this entry. This clone was counted once. This clone's antigen is unknown. The sample holds no much larger clone one base away, and base qualities are not on file. The library was made by the immunoSEQ multiplex PCR assay. The multiplex PCR relied on a mix of 60 forward primers for TCR Vbeta segments and 13 reverse primers for TCR Jbeta segments. The CDR3 region of rearranged TCR beta genes was amplified from genomic DNA with a multiplex PCR assay. Amplified TCR beta libraries were sequenced as 87-base-pair reads on the Illumina HiSeq System. As for the authors' bioinformatics: A later analysis tallied 75 million to 95 million unique TCR beta chains across the roughly 610 repertoires, and about 10 million of those chains were shared by two or more donors. A nearest-neighbor algorithm error-corrected the raw reads and collapsed the reads into unique sequences, merging closely related sequences to remove PCR and sequencing errors. V, D and J gene segments were assigned by aligning CDR3 sequences to IMGT reference sequences. Each retained sequence needed at least a six-nucleotide match to both a V gene segment and a J gene segment. Rearrangements were classified as productive when the CDR3 lacked stop codons and remained in frame with V and J, and all other rearrangements were classified as non-productive. CDR3 was defined by IMGT convention, running from the second conserved V-encoded cysteine to the conserved J-encoded phenylalanine. Sequences without an unambiguous match to a single V gene segment were excluded from the earlier analysis of about 640 of the donors. An earlier analysis of several hundred of the donors called V segments functional above 56.7% productive rearrangements and segregating when the between-donor standard deviation exceeded 5%. A statistical classification framework was developed to diagnose cytomegalovirus status using the catalog of TCR beta chain sequences. A later analysis assigned V and J genes by comparing TCR nucleotide sequences with IMGT/GENE-DB human TR gene sequences. A later analysis assigned CDR3 sequences and most-parsimonious VDJ recombination scenarios with the TCRdist pipeline. A later analysis defined each TCR beta chain by its CDR3 amino acid sequence plus V-gene family, and excluded reads lacking a unique V-gene family. A later analysis removed 592 highly shared, low-generation-probability nucleotide sequences to deal with suspected cross-contamination and a sequencing artifact. A later analysis calculated a clonal expansion index for each public chain from normalized within-repertoire ranks of inferred template counts. A later analysis computed generation probabilities with a VDJ recombination model fitted to out-of-frame rearrangements, and checked the results against IGoR. In a later analysis, hypergeometric tests were used to score TCR-TCR, TCR-HLA and TCR-CMV co-occurrence, with a repertoire-size bias correction applied to TCR pairs. In a later analysis, false discovery rates were estimated by permuting HLA or CMV assignments 20 times. In a later analysis, co-occurring TCRs were grouped with DBSCAN, and TCRdist sequence similarity was added when clustering was performed within HLA-allele-positive subsets. Co-occurrence clustering excluded repertoires with fewer than 30,000 or more than 120,000 public chains, plus five with anomalous nucleotide sharing. This is the immuneACCESS table as TCRdb keeps it, with only in-frame sequences that have V and J called. A part of the clones is gone; compared with another copy, unresolved V genes explain less than half, and the rest is unexplained. V and J calls plus clone size are reproduced from that table; the DNA served to infer D and trimming. The sample includes approximately 190,000 clones, with roughly 80% observed a single time. The top ten clonotypes cover roughly 6% of the sample.

The cohort consisted of fewer than 700 healthy bone marrow donors. Cohort members were all nominally healthy when sampled, although unrecorded immune exposures were likely present. The donor was CMV seropositive and belonged to the group of around 300 seropositive cohort members. A peripheral blood sample was collected from each donor, and TCR beta sequencing was performed on peripheral blood mononuclear cells. Genomic DNA extraction from the blood cell samples was performed with the Qiagen DNeasy Blood Extraction Kit. Trimming accounts for 3 bases at V and 5 bases at J, while the number of junction bases matched to no gene is 8. CDR1 is given as MNHEY and CDR2 as SMNVEV, both from the germline V gene (reference sequence). The CDR3 runs 17 amino acids, cysteine and phenylalanine included. Left in the record is the CDR3 DNA by itself, 51 bases read in frame from the first base. The data stem from a study of cytomegalovirus exposure and HLA in healthy donors (dated by TCRdb to the late 2010s). At the level of the whole study: An earlier analysis of several hundred of the donors reported 276 Gb of sequence data and 90 million to 120 million unique TCR beta sequences obtained from about 200 million T cells. An early release that covered roughly 600 HLA-typed donors contained around 330 gigabases of sequencing data and tens of millions of unique TCR sequences. Of the approximately 370 genotyped donors, less than 90% were placed in the genetic ancestry cluster associated with self-reported Caucasian donors. The study aimed to test whether cataloging public T cell receptors could reveal signatures of past pathogen exposure. The study used immunosequencing to profile the T cell repertoires of 666 subjects and linked those repertoires to cytomegalovirus serostatus. A separate validation cohort of roughly 130 different subjects was used in addition to the roughly 620-subject first cohort. To predict cytomegalovirus infection status, the study combined high-throughput TCR immunosequencing, statistical association of individual TCRs with disease status, and machine learning. A later analysis re-examined previously published TCR beta repertoires from hundreds of donors and added high-resolution HLA genotyping to investigate patterns of TCR occurrence. Rather than drawing on any new phenotypic data, the later analysis identified candidate immune exposures from TCR beta sequences and the way those sequences occurred across donors. To decide whether each TCR beta V gene segment behaved as functional or pseudogenic, an earlier analysis of fewer than 750 of the donors relied on high-throughput TCR beta sequencing. Donor age, sex, ethnicity and CMV serostatus were collected together with the repertoire data. Genome-wide SNP genotypes for about 55% of the 666 donors were used in a later genetic analysis, which treated that subset as a discovery cohort. Every repertoire in the discovery cohort had been generated on one and the same sequencing platform. HLA typing included class I and class II loci at four-digit resolution. The number of typed donors differed by locus: about 620-640 for A, B, C, DRB1 and DQB1; 500 to 550 for DQA1; some 610 for DPA1; and roughly 450 for DPB1. Because of strong linkage in the cohort, four or five DR-DQ haplotypes were treated as single units for association and clustering. On average, roughly 240,000 unique TCR beta nucleotide sequences were sequenced per donor among fewer than 500 genotyped donors of the cohort, with 15% to 20% of those sequences being non-productive.

The paper as a whole reports these results and caveats: Specific HLA alleles were associated with roughly 17,000 TCR beta sequences at a false discovery rate of 0.05 in a later analysis. A cluster of highly shared sequence variants was judged likely to represent a technical artifact of the sequencing pipeline. Because the 87-base-pair reads could not distinguish some IMGT-functional V segments, including TRBV6-2 and TRBV6-3, those segments were excluded. When HLA alleles, especially DR and DQ, strongly co-occurred, attributing TCR associations to individual alleles was difficult. In this cohort, only TCR beta chains were sequenced, and detectable features were limited by the absence of alpha or paired-chain data. Because counts were too low, roughly 18 rarely observed V segments, including chromosome 9 orphons, were left out of the earlier analysis of a few hundred of the donors. Broadly in line with IMGT annotations, most TCR beta V segments showed up in productive rearrangements about 87% or about 30% of the time in an earlier analysis of 587 of the donors. Across donors, most TCR sequences were observed very rarely, whereas some public TCRs were present in many individuals. Cytomegalovirus status was reported to be diagnosed by the classifier with high specificity and sensitivity in both the original and validation cohorts. A later analysis found that HLA-associated TCR beta chains were more clonally expanded and had lower generation probabilities than equally common non-associated chains. Three of the identified cytomegalovirus-associated TCR beta chains were confirmed in vitro to be specific for cytomegalovirus antigens. A further reported finding was that TCR beta sequences accurately predicted the HLA-A and HLA-B alleles for most subjects in the first cohort. In a later genetic analysis, fewer N-insertions in productive TCRs were reported among donors in an Asian-associated ancestry cluster than the roughly 700-donor mean. Because HLA typing was unavailable for some donors at each locus, only the typed subset was used in association tests. According to a later analysis, parvovirus B19, influenza, CMV and Epstein-Barr virus appeared linked to several top co-occurrence clusters. In a later analysis, most CMV-associated TCR beta chains were found to appear HLA-restricted, with HLA associations seemingly driven largely by CMV exposure. CMV serostatus was the only immune exposure information available for the cohort. According to the authors, the approach could potentially be generalized to other disease states and immunological phenotypes. A later analysis found that TCR association rates varied across HLA loci, with DRB1 alleles showing the most associated TCRs and HLA-C alleles the fewest. Presence/absence analyses assumed roughly uniform sequencing depth across donors, an assumption that may not hold. Linkage disequilibrium might explain the correlated functional status among segregating V segments, but an unknown experimental factor could not be ruled out. A total of around 150 TCR beta chains were listed by the study as associated with cytomegalovirus. V-gene and J-gene trimming of TCR beta chains was associated with a missense DCLRE1C variant in a later genetic analysis, and the association was replicated in an independent cohort.

The TCR was taken from a man aged 35 to 55 in good health and CMV-seropositive. The chain is made from TRBV27 and TRBJ2-2; 11 bases in between match TRBD2. Sequenced material: PBMCs. In nucleotides, the sequence is TGTGCCAGCAGTTTTCGGCTAGCGGGGGGCAGTACCGGGGAGCTGTTTTTT. The encoded protein is CASSFRLAGGSTGELFF.